This TCR beta chain was profiled in a study of blood T cell repertoires in COVID-19. Whole-study context: The United States, Italy and Spain were the sources of the acute and convalescent COVID-19 samples. PBMCs, B-cell-depleted T cells, or T cells provided the cDNA or gDNA that made up the material.

Source study methods: It was from reference gene primer amplification that nucleated cell counts were estimated. Libraries were prepared by immunoSEQ multiplex PCR; TCRdb keeps only in-frame clonotypes and omits some of them. V, J and clone size reflect that table, while D and trimming were determined from the DNA. The sample holds 200,000 to 250,000 clones; 88% are singletons and the top ten take roughly 2.5%. Trimming stripped 5 bases from V and 5 bases from J, with 20 bases between. Germline V lookup: CDR1 MNHEY, CDR2 SVGEGT. The CDR3 is 16 amino acids. This clonotype was sampled from a woman in her sixties or seventies with acute or convalescent COVID-19. The chain has TRBV6-2 or TRBV6-3 and TRBJ2-3; D may be TRBD2 (5 bases). Sample: peripheral blood. CDR3 DNA sequence: TGTGCCAGCAGTCCAGGACTGGAATTTAGGGAAGATACGCAGTATTTT. Protein: CASSPGLEFREDTQYF.